This T cell receptor (beta chain) stems from a study of shared clonotypes between healthy human individuals. TCRdb keeps only in-frame clones here, not all; method: immunoSEQ multiplex PCR. The sample has 700,000 or so clones, about 78% seen once. The CDR3 runs to 12 residues. The V end lost 6 bases, the J end lost 4 bases, and 9 bases lay between the germline ends. Germline V CDR1 and CDR2: SEHNR, FQNEAQ (reference sequence). Input material: memory CD4+ T cells sorted from blood. Subset given: CD45RA-negative fraction. This clonotype originated in a woman in her 30s in good health. The chain uses TRBV7-9 and TRBJ2-5, with D hard to call. CDR3 in amino acids: CASSEKIETQYF. CDR3 sequence (DNA): TGTGCCAGCAGTGAAAAAATAGAGACCCAGTACTTC.